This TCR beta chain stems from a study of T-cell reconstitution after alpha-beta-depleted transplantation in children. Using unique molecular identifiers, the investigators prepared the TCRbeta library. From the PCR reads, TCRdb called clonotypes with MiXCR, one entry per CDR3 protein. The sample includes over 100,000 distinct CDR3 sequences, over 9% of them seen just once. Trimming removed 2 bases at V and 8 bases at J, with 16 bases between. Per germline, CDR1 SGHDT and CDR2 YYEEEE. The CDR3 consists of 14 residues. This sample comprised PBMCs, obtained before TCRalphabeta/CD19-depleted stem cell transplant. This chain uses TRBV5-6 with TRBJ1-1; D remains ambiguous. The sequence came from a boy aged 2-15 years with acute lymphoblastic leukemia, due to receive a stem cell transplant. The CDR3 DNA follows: TGTGCCAGCAGCTTTGGGTCGGAAGGACCCGAAGCTTTCTTT. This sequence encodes CASSFGSEGPEAFF.